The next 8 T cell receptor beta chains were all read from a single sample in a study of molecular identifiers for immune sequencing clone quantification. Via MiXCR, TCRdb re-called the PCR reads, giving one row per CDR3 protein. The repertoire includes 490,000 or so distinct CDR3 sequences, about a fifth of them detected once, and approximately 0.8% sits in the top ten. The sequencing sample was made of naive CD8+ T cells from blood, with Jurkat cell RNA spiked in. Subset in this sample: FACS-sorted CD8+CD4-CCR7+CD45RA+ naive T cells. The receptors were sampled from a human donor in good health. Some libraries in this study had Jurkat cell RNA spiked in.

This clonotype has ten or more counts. The chain's CDR3 is CASSYSRTQDIYQETQYF. The CDR3 nucleotides are TGTGCCAGCAGTTACTCGAGGACACAGGACATATACCAAGAGACCCAGTACTTC. The chain is built from TRBV6-6 and TRBJ2-5; D possibly corresponds to TRBD1 (5 bases). With 0 bases removed from V and 0 bases from J, the gap between germline ends came to 17 bases. Germline CDR1 and CDR2: MNHNY and SVGAGI (reference sequence). CDR3 length equals 18 residues.

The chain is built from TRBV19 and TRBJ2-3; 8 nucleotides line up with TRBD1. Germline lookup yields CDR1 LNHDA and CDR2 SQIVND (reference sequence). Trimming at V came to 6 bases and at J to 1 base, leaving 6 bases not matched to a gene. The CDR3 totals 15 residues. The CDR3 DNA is TGTGCCAGTAGAACGACAGGGGAAGGCACAGATACGCAGTATTTT. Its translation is CASRTTGEGTDTQYF.

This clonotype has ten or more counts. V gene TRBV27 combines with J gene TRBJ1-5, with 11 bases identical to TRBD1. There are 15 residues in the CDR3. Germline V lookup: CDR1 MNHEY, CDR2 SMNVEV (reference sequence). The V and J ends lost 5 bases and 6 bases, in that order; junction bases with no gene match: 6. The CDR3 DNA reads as TGTGCCAGCAGTCAGGGACAGGGGGTCGGTCAGCCCCAGCATTTT. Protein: CASSQGQGVGQPQHF.

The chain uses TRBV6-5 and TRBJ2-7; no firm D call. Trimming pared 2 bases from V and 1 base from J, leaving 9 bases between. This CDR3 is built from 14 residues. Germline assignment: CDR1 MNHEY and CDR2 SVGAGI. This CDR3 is CASSYGQASYEQYF. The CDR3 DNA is TGTGCCAGCAGTTACGGTCAGGCTTCCTACGAGCAGTACTTC.

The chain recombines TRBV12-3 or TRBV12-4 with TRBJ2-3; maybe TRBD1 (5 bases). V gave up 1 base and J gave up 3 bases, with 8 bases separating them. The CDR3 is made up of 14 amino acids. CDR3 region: CASSLGRVTDTQYF. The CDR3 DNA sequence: TGTGCCAGCAGTTTAGGCAGGGTAACAGATACGCAGTATTTT.

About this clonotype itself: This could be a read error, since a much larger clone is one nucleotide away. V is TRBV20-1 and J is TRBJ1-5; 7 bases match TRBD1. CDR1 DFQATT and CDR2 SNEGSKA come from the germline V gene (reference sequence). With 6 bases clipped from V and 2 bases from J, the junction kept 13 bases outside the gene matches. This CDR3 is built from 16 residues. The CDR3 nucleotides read TGCAGTGCCACAGAGGAGTGCGGGACAGGCAATCAGCCCCAGCATTTT. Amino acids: CSATEECGTGNQPQHF.

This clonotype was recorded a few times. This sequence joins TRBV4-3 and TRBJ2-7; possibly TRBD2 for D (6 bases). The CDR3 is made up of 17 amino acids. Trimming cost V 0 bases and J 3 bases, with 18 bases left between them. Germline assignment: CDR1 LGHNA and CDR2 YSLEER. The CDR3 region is CASSQDFSRGGYYEQYF. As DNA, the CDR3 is TGCGCCAGCAGCCAAGATTTTTCGAGGGGAGGCTACTACGAGCAGTACTTC.

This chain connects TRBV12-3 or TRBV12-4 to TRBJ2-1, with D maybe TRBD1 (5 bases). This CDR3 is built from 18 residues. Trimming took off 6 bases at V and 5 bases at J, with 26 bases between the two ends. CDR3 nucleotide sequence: TGTGCCAGCAGCCCCGCGTACTACAGGATCGTTCGGGACAATGAGCAGTTCTTC. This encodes CASSPAYYRIVRDNEQFF.